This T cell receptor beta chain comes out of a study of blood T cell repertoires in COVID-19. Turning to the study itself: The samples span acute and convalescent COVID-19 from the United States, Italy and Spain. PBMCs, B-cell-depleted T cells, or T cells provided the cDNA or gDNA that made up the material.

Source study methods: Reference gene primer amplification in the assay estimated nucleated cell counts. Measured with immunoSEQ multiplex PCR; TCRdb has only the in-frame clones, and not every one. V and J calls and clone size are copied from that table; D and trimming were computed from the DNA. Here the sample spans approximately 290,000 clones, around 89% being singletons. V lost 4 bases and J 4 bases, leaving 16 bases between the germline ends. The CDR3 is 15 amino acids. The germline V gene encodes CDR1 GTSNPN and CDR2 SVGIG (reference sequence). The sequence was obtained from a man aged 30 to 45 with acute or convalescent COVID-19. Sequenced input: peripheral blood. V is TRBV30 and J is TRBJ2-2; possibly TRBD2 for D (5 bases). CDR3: CAWTGPGGLTGELFF. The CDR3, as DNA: TGTGCCTGGACCGGCCCGGGCGGGCTCACCGGGGAGCTGTTTTTT.